These 29 T cell receptor beta chains were sequenced from one sample in a study of beta chain features in type 1 diabetes. Reverse transcribing all isolated RNA meant expressed TCRB transcripts were sequenced. Sequencing was performed with immunoSEQ multiplex PCR; in TCRdb, only in-frame clones are kept and a portion is missing. The table records about 40,000 clones, 49% of them present only once. Source material: central memory CD4+ T cells from blood. All receptors derive from a woman between 18 and 29 years old in good health.

In its sample, this clone was seen once. The V call is TRBV7-2, the J call TRBJ1-5, with D tentatively TRBD1 (6 bases). The CDR3 is 14 amino acids. V was cut by 2 bases and J by 1 base, with 6 bases left in between. CDR1 is SGHTA, CDR2 FQGNSA, per germline. In DNA, the CDR3 is TGTGCCAGCAGCTTAACAGGGAGCAATCAGCCCCAGCATTTT. It yields the protein CASSLTGSNQPQHF. Looking up the rest from reference TRBV7-2 and TRBJ1-5 gives the full variable domain: GAGVSQSPSNKVTEKGKDVELRCDPISGHTALYWYRQSLGQGLEFLIYFQGNSAPDKSGLPSDRFSAERTGGSVSTLTIQRTQQEDSAVYLCASSLTGSNQPQHFGDGTRLSIL.

The J gene is TRBJ2-1, the V gene TRBV11-2, with 12 bases fitting TRBD2. V dropped 5 bases and J dropped 5; count of bases not matched to a gene: 16. CDR1 SGHAT and CDR2 FQNNGV come from the germline V gene. This CDR3 comprises 19 residues. CDR3 sequence (DNA): TGTGCCAGCAGCCACCGGCGACTAGCGGGAGACCCCGACCACAATGAGCAGTTCTTC. Translation gives CASSHRRLAGDPDHNEQFF.

V gene TRBV6-6 combines with J gene TRBJ1-3, with D unresolved. This CDR3 is 16 amino acids long. Germline V CDR1 and CDR2: MNHNY, SVGAGI (reference sequence). V lost 7 bases to trimming and J lost 4 bases, with 20 bases between them. CDR3 in amino acids: CASKTNGVNSGNTIYF. The CDR3 DNA reads as TGTGCCAGCAAGACTAACGGGGTAAATTCGGGAAACACCATATATTTT.

The rearrangement joins TRBV19 to TRBJ2-4; 7 nucleotides line up with TRBD2. J lost 7 bases, V lost 10 bases, and 10 bases had no gene match. Germline CDR1 reads LNHDA; CDR2 reads SQIVND (reference sequence). The CDR3 is 13 residues long. CDR3 sequence (DNA): TGTGCCACCCGGGGACTACCAGGGAACATTCAGTACTTC. This translates into CATRGLPGNIQYF.

This chain links TRBV19 with TRBJ2-5, with a weak D call TRBD2 (6 bases). The CDR3 consists of 15 residues. V was pared by 4 bases and J by 2 bases, with 14 bases between. Germline lookup yields CDR1 LNHDA and CDR2 SQIVND (reference sequence). This CDR3 reads CASSRAGLSQETQYF. As DNA, the CDR3 is TGTGCCAGTAGTAGGGCTGGACTATCACAAGAGACCCAGTACTTC.

This clone was picked up a small number of times. CDR3 DNA: TGTGCCAGTAGTGCCGACAGCCTGAGTGACAATGAGCAGTTCTTC. Translating gives CASSADSLSDNEQFF. The rearrangement joins TRBV19 to TRBJ2-1; D may be TRBD1 (5 bases). The CDR3 sequence is 15 residues long. Germline values: CDR1 LNHDA, CDR2 SQIVND (reference sequence). Trimming cost V 5 bases and J 5 bases, with 16 bases left between them.

The sample holds a few counts of this clone. The J gene is TRBJ2-7, the V gene TRBV5-1; TRBD1 matches 9 bases. J gave up 2 bases and V 6 bases, and 6 bases lay outside the gene matches. The CDR3 has 14 amino acids. Looked up from germline, CDR1 is SGHRS and CDR2 is YFSETQ. This CDR3 reads CASTTRTGAYEQYF. CDR3 nucleotides: TGCGCCAGCACCACAAGGACAGGGGCCTACGAGCAGTACTTC.

The rearrangement joins TRBV5-1 to TRBJ2-3, with a weak D call TRBD2 (6 bases). The CDR3 extends over 15 amino acids. The germline V and J ends were trimmed by 2 bases and 1 base, with 11 bases remaining between them. Germline values: CDR1 SGHRS, CDR2 YFSETQ. DNA for the CDR3: TGCGCCAGCAGCTTAGGCGGGGACCGCACAGATACGCAGTATTTT. Translated: CASSLGGDRTDTQYF.

The chain uses TRBV6-1 and TRBJ2-2; D might be TRBD2 (6 bases). This CDR3 has 15 amino acids. Between the trimmed V and J ends, which lost 1 base and 5 bases, there was a span of 11 bases. Germline CDR1 MNHNS, CDR2 SASEGT. This CDR3 reads CASSEGGEGTGELFF. The DNA of the CDR3 is TGTGCCAGCAGTGAAGGGGGGGAAGGGACCGGGGAGCTGTTTTTT.

The J gene is TRBJ1-5, the V gene TRBV5-8; D uncertain. CDR1 SGHTS and CDR2 YDEGEE come from the germline V gene. The V end lost 3 bases, the J end lost 4 bases, and 11 bases lay between the germline ends. The CDR3 has 14 amino acids. As DNA, the CDR3 is TGTGCCAGCAGCTCCGGACGGACTAATCAGCCCCAGCATTTT. Translating it yields CASSSGRTNQPQHF.

The V gene is TRBV29-1, the J gene TRBJ2-1; 8 bases are a match to TRBD1. CDR1 is SQVTM, CDR2 ANQGSEA, per germline. This CDR3 contains 13 residues. CDR3 loop: CSGDRSSYNEQFF. For the CDR3, the DNA is TGCAGTGGGGACAGGTCCTCCTACAATGAGCAGTTCTTC.

The chain combines TRBV30 with TRBJ1-5; 8 bases are shared with TRBD1. The CDR3 runs 18 residues. CDR1 is GTSNPN and CDR2 is SVGIG in the germline V gene (reference sequence). V was pared by 1 base and J by 3 bases, with 14 bases of the junction left unmatched. CDR3 DNA: TGTGCCTGGAGTGGCGGCAGGGGGCGTCCAGTCCTCAATCAGCCCCAGCATTTT. Translation: CAWSGGRGRPVLNQPQHF.

This clone occurred a few times. J is TRBJ1-2 and V is TRBV7-2; 9 bases align to TRBD1. The CDR3 sequence is 15 residues long. Germline V gene sequence: CDR1 SGHTA, CDR2 FQGNSA. V lost 5 bases, J lost 8 bases, and 12 bases stayed unmatched. The CDR3 DNA follows: TGTGCCAGCAGCCTAGGGGGACAGGGTAAAAGAGGCTACACCTTC. Its protein is CASSLGGQGKRGYTF.

The chain links TRBV25-1 to TRBJ1-4; tentatively, D is TRBD1 (6 bases). This CDR3 contains 14 residues. The germline V gene has CDR1 MGHDK and CDR2 SYGVNS. Trimming took off 4 bases at V and 8 bases at J, with 14 bases between the two ends. The CDR3 DNA reads TGTGCCAGCAGTGGTGTCAGGGGTGGAGAAAAACTGTTTTTT. Amino acids: CASSGVRGGEKLFF.

This clone was observed a handful of times. This chain uses TRBV18 with TRBJ2-7; 7 bases match TRBD2. CDR1 is KGHSH, CDR2 LQKENI, per germline. The V gene end was trimmed by 2 bases and the J gene end by 0 bases; junction bases not matched to a gene: 7. This CDR3 region has 16 residues. The CDR3 DNA sequence: TGTGCCAGCTCACCAGTTACAGCGGGACCCTCCTACGAGCAGTACTTC. It is translated as CASSPVTAGPSYEQYF.

The chain is built from TRBV5-8 and TRBJ2-3; the D gene is possibly TRBD2 (5 bases). The CDR3 consists of 15 residues. In germline, CDR1 is SGHTS, CDR2 YDEGEE. V shed 1 base and J shed 4 bases, with 13 bases lying between them. The chain's CDR3 is CASSLTDAGPDTQYF. The CDR3 coding sequence is TGTGCCAGCAGCTTGACGGACGCGGGTCCAGATACGCAGTATTTT.

This sequence joins TRBV7-9 and TRBJ2-7; unclear D gene. V lost 1 base and J 3 bases, leaving 13 bases between the germline ends. This CDR3 spans 15 amino acids. The germline V gene encodes CDR1 SEHNR and CDR2 FQNEAQ (reference sequence). CDR3 DNA: TGTGCCAGCAGCTTAGATCCGGTAGTTGGCTACGAGCAGTACTTC. Translating gives CASSLDPVVGYEQYF.

This clone was recorded once. The chain couples TRBV5-1 to TRBJ1-2, with D uncertain. Germline CDR1 and CDR2: SGHRS and YFSETQ. CDR3 size: 16 residues. Trimming cost V 1 base and J 4 bases, with 17 bases left between them. This CDR3 is CASSLQLAGLGYGYTF. The CDR3 DNA reads as TGCGCCAGCAGCTTGCAACTGGCAGGTTTGGGCTATGGCTACACCTTC.

The J gene is TRBJ1-2, the V gene TRBV30, with TRBD1 matching 8 bases. Per germline, CDR1 GTSNPN and CDR2 SVGIG (reference sequence). Trimming removed 4 bases from V and 6 bases from J; junction bases left unmatched: 4. CDR3 length equals 12 residues. In DNA form, the CDR3 reads TGTGCCTGGACAGGGGGCGAAGATGGCTACACCTTC. Protein: CAWTGGEDGYTF.

J is TRBJ2-5 and V is TRBV5-1; D gene uncertain. The assigned J gene may be wrong: the sequence end matches TRBJ2-7 better. This CDR3 has 13 residues. The germline V gene encodes CDR1 SGHRS and CDR2 YFSETQ. In DNA form, the CDR3 reads TGCGCCAGCAGCTTAGAACTGAGTTACGAGCAGTACTTC. This sequence encodes CASSLELSYEQYF.

This clone has only a few counts. The chain combines TRBV7-6 with TRBJ2-3; TRBD1 agrees at 10 bases. The CDR3 loop spans 15 amino acids. Per germline, CDR1 SGHVS and CDR2 FNYEAQ. The ends lost 6 bases at V and 3 bases at J; junction bases unmatched: 6. CDR3: CASSPRQGATDTQYF. The DNA for the CDR3 is TGTGCCAGCAGTCCTCGACAGGGGGCAACAGATACGCAGTATTTT.

V and J are TRBV11-1 and TRBJ2-1; 14 bases align to TRBD2. Germline values: CDR1 SGHAT, CDR2 FQDESV (reference sequence). V gave up 4 bases and J gave up 8 bases; unmatched junction bases: 10. The length of the CDR3 is 17 residues. The DNA for the CDR3 is TGTGCCAGCAGCTCCGACTCAAGACTAGCGGGAGGGCATGAGCAGTTCTTC. The encoded protein is CASSSDSRLAGGHEQFF.

The genes are TRBV23-1 and TRBJ2-7, with 8 nucleotides matching TRBD1. Being an ORF, TRBV23-1 has a function that is uncertain. This CDR3 is built from 15 residues. Trimming took 2 bases from V and 4 from J; bases not matched to a gene: 7. The CDR3 loop is CASSQRARGHYEQYF. The DNA for the CDR3 is TGCGCCAGCAGTCAAAGGGCCAGGGGGCATTACGAGCAGTACTTC.

This clone was seen a handful of times. The chain recombines TRBV2 with TRBJ1-1; D uncertain. Per the germline V gene, CDR1 is SNHLY and CDR2 is FYNNEI. The CDR3 runs 14 residues. Trimming stripped 7 bases from V and 0 bases from J, with 12 bases between. CDR3 nucleotides: TGTGCCAGCAAACGGGAAGTCCTGAACACTGAAGCTTTCTTT. This gives the protein CASKREVLNTEAFF.

The V call is TRBV29-1, the J call TRBJ2-5, with a weak D call TRBD1 (6 bases). CDR3 size: 13 residues. Germline loops: CDR1 SQVTM, CDR2 ANQGSEA. The germline V and J ends were trimmed by 3 bases and 5 bases, with 13 bases remaining between them. The CDR3 region has the DNA TGCAGCGTTGATTTGGACCAGGGGGAGACCCAGTACTTC. Translated: CSVDLDQGETQYF. Full variable domain (outside the CDR3, taken from reference TRBV29-1 and TRBJ2-5): SAVISQKPSRDICQRGTSLTIQCQVDSQVTMMFWYRQQPGQSLTLIATANQGSEATYESGFVIDKFPISRPNLTFSTLTVSNMSPEDSSIYLCSVDLDQGETQYFGPGTRLLVL.

The table lists this clone with a few counts. The V call is TRBV13, the J call TRBJ2-1; 12 bases line up with TRBD2. The trim removed 2 bases at V and 0 bases at J, leaving 8 bases unmatched. The germline CDR1 and CDR2 sequences are PRHDT and FYEKMQ (reference sequence). The CDR3 is made up of 19 amino acids. The CDR3: CASSLLASGRAGSYNEQFF. The CDR3 DNA is TGTGCCAGCAGCTTACTGGCTAGCGGGAGGGCGGGCTCCTACAATGAGCAGTTCTTC. Together with reference TRBV13 and TRBJ2-1, the CDR3 gives the full variable domain: AAGVIQSPRHLIKEKRETATLKCYPIPRHDTVYWYQQGPGQDPQFLISFYEKMQSDKGSIPDRFSAQQFSDYHSELNMSSLELGDSALYFCASSLLASGRAGSYNEQFFGPGTRLTVL.

The J gene is TRBJ1-6, the V gene TRBV2; D not resolved. The CDR3 covers 12 residues. Germline CDR1 reads SNHLY; CDR2 reads FYNNEI. V shed 3 bases and J shed 7 bases, with 4 bases lying between them. The CDR3 loop is CASSESNSPLHF. The CDR3 bases are TGTGCCAGCAGTGAGAGCAATTCACCCCTCCACTTT.

The rearrangement uses TRBV30 and TRBJ1-1; the D is unclear. The ends were cut back, 6 bases at V and 4 bases at J, with 12 bases in the middle. Germline CDR1 is GTSNPN and CDR2 is SVGIG (reference sequence). There are 12 residues in the CDR3. The CDR3: CACYRVFTEAFF. The CDR3 region has the DNA TGTGCCTGCTATCGGGTATTCACTGAAGCTTTCTTT.

The sample holds a few counts of this clone. V gene TRBV27 combines with J gene TRBJ2-1; D gene ambiguous. The CDR3 is 16 amino acids. V lost 0 bases and J 0 bases, leaving 9 bases between the germline ends. In germline, CDR1 is MNHEY, CDR2 SMNVEV (reference sequence). The CDR3 region has the DNA TGTGCCAGCAGTTTATCGATCCGGAGCTCCTACAATGAGCAGTTCTTC. This sequence encodes CASSLSIRSSYNEQFF.